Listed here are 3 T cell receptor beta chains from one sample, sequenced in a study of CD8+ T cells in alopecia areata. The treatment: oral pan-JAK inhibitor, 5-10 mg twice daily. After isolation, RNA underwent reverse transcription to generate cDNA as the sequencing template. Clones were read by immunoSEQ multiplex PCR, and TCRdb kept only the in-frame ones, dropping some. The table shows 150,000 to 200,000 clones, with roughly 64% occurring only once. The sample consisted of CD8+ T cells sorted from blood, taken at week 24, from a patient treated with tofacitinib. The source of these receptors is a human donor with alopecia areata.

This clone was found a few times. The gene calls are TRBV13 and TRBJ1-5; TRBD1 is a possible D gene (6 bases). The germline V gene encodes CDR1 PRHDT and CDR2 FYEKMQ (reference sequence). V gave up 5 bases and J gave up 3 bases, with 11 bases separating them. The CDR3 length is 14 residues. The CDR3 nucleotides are TGTGCCAGCAGCCTTGGACAGATCAATCAGCCCCAGCATTTT. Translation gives CASSLGQINQPQHF.

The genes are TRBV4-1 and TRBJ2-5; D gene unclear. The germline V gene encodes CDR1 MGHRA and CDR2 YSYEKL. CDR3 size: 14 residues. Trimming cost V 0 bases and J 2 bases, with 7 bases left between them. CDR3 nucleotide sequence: TGCGCCAGCAGCCAAGATAACCTTCAAGAGACCCAGTACTTC. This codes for CASSQDNLQETQYF.

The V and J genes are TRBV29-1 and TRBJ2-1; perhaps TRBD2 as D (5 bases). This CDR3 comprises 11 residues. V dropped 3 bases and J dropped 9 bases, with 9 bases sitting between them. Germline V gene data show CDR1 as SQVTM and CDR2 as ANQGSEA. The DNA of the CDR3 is TGCAGCGTTGAGTTGCGGGTTGAGCAGTTCTTC. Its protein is CSVELRVEQFF.